This T cell receptor (beta chain) derives from a study of regulatory T cells in long-lasting Graves disease. The time point was: newly diagnosed GD, antithyroid drugs for less than 3 months. Preparation of the TCR library used RNA extracted from PBMCs. Germline CDR1 MGHDK, CDR2 SYGVNS. The CDR3 is made up of 13 amino acids. The V gene lost 5 bases and the J gene lost 2 bases, with 4 bases spanning the gap. According to the study, TCR beta libraries were built with iRepertoire HTBI primers and CDR3-region Arm-PCR. TCRdb ran MiXCR on the multiplex PCR reads and lists one entry per CDR3 protein. The sample consists of 400,000 to 650,000 distinct CDR3 sequences, 16% of them appearing once. The sample also formed part of further work on T cells in Graves' hyperthyroidism and ophthalmopathy.

The chain couples TRBV25-1 to TRBJ1-6, with D uncertain. This material consisted of peripheral blood mononuclear cells (PBMCs), taken at new diagnosis, from a patient treated with antithyroid drugs. This sequence was found in a middle-aged woman with Graves disease. The CDR3 loop is CASSTAYNSPLHF. The DNA for the CDR3 is TGTGCCAGCAGTACCGCCTATAATTCACCCCTCCACTTT.